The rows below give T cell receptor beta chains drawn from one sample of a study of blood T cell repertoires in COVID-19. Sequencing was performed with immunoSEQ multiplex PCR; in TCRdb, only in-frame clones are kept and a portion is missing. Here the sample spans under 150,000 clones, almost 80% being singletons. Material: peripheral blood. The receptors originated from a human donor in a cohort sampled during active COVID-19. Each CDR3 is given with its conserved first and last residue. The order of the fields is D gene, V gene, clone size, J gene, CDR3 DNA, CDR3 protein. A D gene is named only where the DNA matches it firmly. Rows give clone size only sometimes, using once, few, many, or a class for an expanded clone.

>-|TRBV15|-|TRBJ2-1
TGTGCCACCAGCAGAGGGGGACTCCAGCAGTTCTTC
CATSRGGLQQFF
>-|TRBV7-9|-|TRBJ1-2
TGTGCCAGCAGCTCACGGGCAGGGAATGATGGCTACACCTTC
CASSSRAGNDGYTF
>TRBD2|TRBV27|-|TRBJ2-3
TGTGCCAGCAGTTTCCTAGCGGTTCGCAGAGATACGCAGTATTTT
CASSFLAVRRDTQYF
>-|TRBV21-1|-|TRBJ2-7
TGTGCCAGCAGCAGCAGGGGGAGCTCCTACGAGCAGTACTTC
CASSSRGSSYEQYF
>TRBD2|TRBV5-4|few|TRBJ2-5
TGTGCCAGCAGCTCCTTCGGACTAGCGGGGGGCGGGGAGACCCAGTACTTC
CASSSFGLAGGGETQYF
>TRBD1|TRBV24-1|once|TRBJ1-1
TGTGCCACCAGTGACCCGGGACAGGGCGCTTTCTTT
CATSDPGQGAFF
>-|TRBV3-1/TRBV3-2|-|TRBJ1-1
TGTGCCAGCAGCCAAGTTGCCAGGGAAGCTTTCTTT
CASSQVAREAFF
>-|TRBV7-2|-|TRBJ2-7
TGTGCCAGCAGCTTAGAAGTGGAGTCCTACGAGCAGTACTTC
CASSLEVESYEQYF
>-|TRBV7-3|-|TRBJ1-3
TGTGCCAGCAGCTTATCCCGGGAAAACACCATATATTTT
CASSLSRENTIYF
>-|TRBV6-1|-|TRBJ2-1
TGTGCCAGCAGTGAAGCACGGGGGTCGAGGTACAATGAGCAGTTCTTC
CASSEARGSRYNEQFF
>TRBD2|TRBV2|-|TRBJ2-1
TGTGCCAGCAGTCTTGGGCTAGCGGGAGGCCAGCAGTTCTTC
CASSLGLAGGQQFF
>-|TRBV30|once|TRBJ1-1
TGTGCCTGGATGGCCGACAGGAACACTGAAGCTTTCTTT
CAWMADRNTEAFF
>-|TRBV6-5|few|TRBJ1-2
TGTGCCAGCAGTCCCACATTAGGGGAAAACTATGGCTACACCTTC
CASSPTLGENYGYTF
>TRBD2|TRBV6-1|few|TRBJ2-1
TGTGCCAGCAGTGAAGAGGGACTAGCCTCAACTGGGAATGAGCAGTTCTTC
CASSEEGLASTGNEQFF
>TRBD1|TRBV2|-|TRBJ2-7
TGTGCCAGCAGCGGGACAGGGGCAGGCGAGCAGTACTTC
CASSGTGAGEQYF
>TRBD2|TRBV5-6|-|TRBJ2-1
TGTGCCAGCAGCAGAGGTCGCGGGGGGGCCAGGAATGAGCAGTTCTTC
CASSRGRGGARNEQFF
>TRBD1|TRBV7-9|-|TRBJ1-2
TGTGCCAGCAGTCAGACAGGGGGCAATGGCTACACCTTC
CASSQTGGNGYTF
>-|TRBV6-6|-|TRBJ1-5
TGTGCCAGCAGTAGGGGACTCCATCAGCCCCAGCATTTT
CASSRGLHQPQHF
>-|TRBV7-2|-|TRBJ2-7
TGTGCCAGCAGCTTAGAAAGGAGTAGCTACGAGCAGTACTTC
CASSLERSSYEQYF
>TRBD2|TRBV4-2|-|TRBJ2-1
TGTGCCAGCAGCCAAGAGCGCAGGATGGCGGGGGGGCAGTTCTTC
CASSQERRMAGGQFF
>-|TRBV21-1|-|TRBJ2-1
TGTGCCAGCAGCGACCGGGACAGGGGGTTAAATGAGCAGTTCTTC
CASSDRDRGLNEQFF
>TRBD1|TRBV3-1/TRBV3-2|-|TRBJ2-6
TGTGCCAGCAGCCAGTGGACAGGGACTGGGGCCAACGTCCTGACTTTC
CASSQWTGTGANVLTF
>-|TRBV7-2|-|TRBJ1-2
TGTGCCAGCAGCAAGGGGCGGGGAGACACCTTC
CASSKGRGDTF
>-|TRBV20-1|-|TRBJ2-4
TGCAGTGCGCCTGAGGGGGTTACTCAGTACTTC
CSAPEGVTQYF
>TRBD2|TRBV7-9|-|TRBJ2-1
TGTGCCAGCAGCGTATCCGGGACTAGGGGGAGTGAGCAGTTCTTC
CASSVSGTRGSEQFF
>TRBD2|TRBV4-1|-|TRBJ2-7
TGCGCCAGCAGCCAAGGGCCACAGTACGGGAGGGTCAACGAGCAGTACTTC
CASSQGPQYGRVNEQYF
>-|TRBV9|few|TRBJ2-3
TGTGCCAGCAGCCCCCACTCCGAAATCACAGATACGCAGTATTTT
CASSPHSEITDTQYF
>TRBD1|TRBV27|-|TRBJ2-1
TGTGCCAGCAGAGGGACAGGCCCCCACAATGAGCAGTTCTTC
CASRGTGPHNEQFF
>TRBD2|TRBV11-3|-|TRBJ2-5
TGTGCCAGCAGTCAGCGGGGTCTGGAAGGAGAGACCCAGTACTTC
CASSQRGLEGETQYF
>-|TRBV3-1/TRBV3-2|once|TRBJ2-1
TGTGCCAGCAGCCCCCCCTTGGCGGGACCCAATGAGCAGTTCTTC
CASSPPLAGPNEQFF
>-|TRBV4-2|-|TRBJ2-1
TGTGCCAGCAGCCCCTCTAGGGTTAGCGGATACAATGAGCAGTTCTTC
CASSPSRVSGYNEQFF
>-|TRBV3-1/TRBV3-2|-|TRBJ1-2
TGTGCCAGCAGCCTTACATCAGGGGCTGGCGGCTACACCTTC
CASSLTSGAGGYTF
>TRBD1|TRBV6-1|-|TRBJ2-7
TGTGCCAGCAGTGAATCACCGGGACAGGGTTTCTACGAGCAGTACTTC
CASSESPGQGFYEQYF
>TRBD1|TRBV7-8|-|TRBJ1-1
TGTGCCAGCAGCTCTACGTCGACAGGGGCCACTGAAGCTTTCTTT
CASSSTSTGATEAFF
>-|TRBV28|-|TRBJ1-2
TGTGCCAGCACAGATGTTGTCTATGGCTACACCTTC
CASTDVVYGYTF
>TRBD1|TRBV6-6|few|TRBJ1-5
TGTGCCAGCAGTTCGCCAGGGGGAGTAGAGCAGCCCCAGCATTTT
CASSSPGGVEQPQHF
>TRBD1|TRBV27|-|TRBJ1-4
TGTGCCAGCAGTAACACAGGGGAGGAAGAAAAACTGTTTTTT
CASSNTGEEEKLFF
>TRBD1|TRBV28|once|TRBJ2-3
TGTGCCAGCAGTTTGTTCAGGGGGCTTGGTAAGGCGCAGTATTTT
CASSLFRGLGKAQYF
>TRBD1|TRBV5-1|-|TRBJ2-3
TGCGCCAGCAGTTTTACAGGGGTAAAAGATACGCAGTATTTT
CASSFTGVKDTQYF
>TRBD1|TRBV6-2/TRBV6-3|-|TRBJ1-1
TGTGCCAGCAGCCGTAACACAGGGGTGACTGAAGCTTTCTTT
CASSRNTGVTEAFF
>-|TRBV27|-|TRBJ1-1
TGTGCCAGCAGTTCCCGGGAGGGAAGCGCTGAAGCTTTCTTT
CASSSREGSAEAFF
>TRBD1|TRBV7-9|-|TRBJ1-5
TGTGCCAGCAGCTTAGCGATACTAGGACAGGGCAATCAGCCCCAGCATTTT
CASSLAILGQGNQPQHF
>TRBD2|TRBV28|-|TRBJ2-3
TGTGCCAGCAGTCAACTAGGACTAGCGGGGTCTTCTCGCACAGATACGCAGTATTTT
CASSQLGLAGSSRTDTQYF
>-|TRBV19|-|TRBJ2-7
TGTGCCAGTAGAGGGGTAGACAGCTCCTACGAGCAGTACTTC
CASRGVDSSYEQYF
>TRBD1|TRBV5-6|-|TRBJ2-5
TGTGCCAGCAGCGCAACAGGGGTGTTGGAGACCCAGTACTTC
CASSATGVLETQYF
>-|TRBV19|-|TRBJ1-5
TGTGCCAGTAGGCCATCGGGGTCCGGCCAGCCCCAGCATTTT
CASRPSGSGQPQHF
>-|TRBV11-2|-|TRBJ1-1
TGTGCCAGCAGCCCCTCCCAGTACAGGGTTCCAAGCACTGAAGCTTTCTTT
CASSPSQYRVPSTEAFF
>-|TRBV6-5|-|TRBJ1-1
TGTGCCAGCAGTCCACGGGGGGCGGTTAGTGGTGCTTTCTTT
CASSPRGAVSGAFF
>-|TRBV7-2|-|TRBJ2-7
TGTGCCAGCAGCCCCGGTGGAGGTTGGAGCTCCTACGAGCAGTACTTC
CASSPGGGWSSYEQYF